These 11 T cell receptor beta chains came from one sample sequenced in a study of shared clonotypes between healthy human individuals. The data were produced by immunoSEQ multiplex PCR, yet TCRdb's version contains in-frame clones alone and is incomplete. The repertoire holds around 1.6 million clones, with 95% to 99% as singletons. The material sequenced was naive CD4+ T cells sorted from blood. As to subset: CD45RA+ positively selected. The source of these receptors is a man aged 30 to 39 in good health.

The rearrangement links TRBV19 to TRBJ1-3; tentatively, D is TRBD1 (6 bases). Per germline, CDR1 LNHDA and CDR2 SQIVND (reference sequence). This CDR3 spans 16 amino acids. V was shortened by 4 bases and J by 2 bases, with 15 bases between the two germline ends. This chain's CDR3 is CASSTAGGAPGNTIYF. The CDR3 nucleotides are TGTGCCAGTAGTACAGCGGGGGGCGCGCCTGGAAACACCATATATTTT.

This clone was found once. Here the CDR3 reads CASSAGTSYYEQYF. Here the CDR3 DNA reads TGTGCCAGCAGCGCCGGGACGTCTTACTACGAGCAGTACTTC. The chain carries TRBV7-9 and TRBJ2-7; D may match TRBD1 or TRBD2 (5 bases each). There are 14 residues in the CDR3. Germline V gene sequence: CDR1 SEHNR, CDR2 FQNEAQ (reference sequence). V was trimmed by 5 bases and J by 3 bases, leaving 14 bases between them.

V and J are TRBV7-2 and TRBJ1-5; TRBD1 aligns across 10 bases. Germline lookup yields CDR1 SGHTA and CDR2 FQGNSA. There are 15 residues in the CDR3. The J segment lost 4 bases and the V segment lost 5 bases, leaving 5 bases of the junction unmatched. CDR3 region: CASSQDRGWNQPQHF. CDR3 sequence (DNA): TGTGCCAGCAGCCAGGACAGGGGGTGGAATCAGCCCCAGCATTTT. The full variable domain, rest sourced from reference TRBV7-2 and TRBJ1-5, is GAGVSQSPSNKVTEKGKDVELRCDPISGHTALYWYRQSLGQGLEFLIYFQGNSAPDKSGLPSDRFSAERTGGSVSTLTIQRTQQEDSAVYLCASSQDRGWNQPQHFGDGTRLSIL.

Regarding this clone: The same CDR3 can be traced to other DNA sequences in this sample. The CDR3 coding sequence is TGCAGTGCTAGCCCCCAAGAGACCCAGTACTTC. Amino acids: CSASPQETQYF. The genes are TRBV20-1 and TRBJ2-5; no definite D call. V was pared by 3 bases and J by 1 base, with 3 bases between. CDR1 DFQATT and CDR2 SNEGSKA come from the germline V gene (reference sequence). The CDR3 consists of 11 residues.

The chain couples TRBV28 to TRBJ2-2; 8 bases are shared with TRBD1. The CDR3 loop spans 16 amino acids. Germline CDR1 reads MDHEN; CDR2 reads SYDVKM. Trimming at V came to 7 bases and at J to 7 bases, leaving 14 bases not matched to a gene. The CDR3 is CASTPRGTGMLGELFF. The CDR3 region has the DNA TGTGCCAGCACCCCTAGGGGGACAGGCATGCTCGGGGAGCTGTTTTTT.

This chain joins TRBV14 and TRBJ1-1; 8 bases are a match to TRBD1. With 4 bases clipped from V and 3 bases from J, the junction kept 7 bases outside the gene matches. Germline lookup yields CDR1 SGHDN and CDR2 FVKESK. CDR3 size: 15 residues. The CDR3 protein is CASSRAAGGYTEAFF. Written as DNA, the CDR3 is TGTGCCAGCAGCCGGGCCGCAGGGGGCTACACTGAAGCTTTCTTT.

The chain combines TRBV28 with TRBJ2-5; D unresolved. Germline CDR1 MDHEN, CDR2 SYDVKM. Trimming removed 5 bases from V and 9 bases from J, with 13 bases in between. The CDR3 consists of 12 residues. The chain's CDR3 is CASSPPDMAQYF. The CDR3 DNA follows: TGTGCCAGCAGTCCCCCCGATATGGCCCAGTACTTC.

In nucleotides, the CDR3 is TGCGCCAGCAGTCAAGACAGGGCCTTTGAGAACACTGAAGCTTTCTTT. This sequence encodes CASSQDRAFENTEAFF. The V gene is TRBV23-1, the J gene TRBJ1-1, with TRBD1 matching over 7 bases. TRBV23-1 is treated as an ORF (open reading frame) with a function not yet certain. The V and J ends lost 2 bases and 1 base, in that order; junction bases with no gene match: 7. This CDR3 has 16 residues.

The CDR3 sequence: CASSPPERFYGYTF. The CDR3, as DNA: TGTGCCAGCTCACCACCGGAGAGATTTTATGGCTACACCTTC. The chain recombines TRBV18 with TRBJ1-2; D gene ambiguous. Germline values: CDR1 KGHSH, CDR2 LQKENI. CDR3 size: 14 residues. V dropped 0 bases and J dropped 5 bases, with 10 bases sitting between them. Based on the CDR3 plus reference TRBV18 and TRBJ1-2, the full variable domain is NAGVMQNPRHLVRRRGQEARLRCSPMKGHSHVYWYRQLPEEGLKFMVYLQKENIIDESGMPKERFSAEFPKEGPSILRIQQVVRGDSAAYFCASSPPERFYGYTFGSGTRLTVV.

The V gene is TRBV7-2, the J gene TRBJ1-3; unclear D gene. Between the trimmed V and J ends, which lost 1 base and 0 bases, there was a span of 10 bases. Germline CDR1 reads SGHTA; CDR2 reads FQGNSA. The CDR3 is 16 residues long. CDR3 bases: TGTGCCAGCAGCTTAGGGGCGGGGATCTCTGGAAACACCATATATTTT. Translation: CASSLGAGISGNTIYF.

In regard to this clone: The sample has other DNA sequences that encode this CDR3 too. The V call is TRBV6-5, the J call TRBJ1-2, with D perhaps TRBD1 (6 bases). Germline CDR1 is MNHEY and CDR2 is SVGAGI. CDR3 length: 13 amino acids. V was clipped by 6 bases and J by 2 bases, with 10 bases between them. CDR3 sequence reads: CASSRTVNYGYTF. The CDR3 bases are TGTGCCAGCAGCCGGACAGTAAACTATGGCTACACCTTC.